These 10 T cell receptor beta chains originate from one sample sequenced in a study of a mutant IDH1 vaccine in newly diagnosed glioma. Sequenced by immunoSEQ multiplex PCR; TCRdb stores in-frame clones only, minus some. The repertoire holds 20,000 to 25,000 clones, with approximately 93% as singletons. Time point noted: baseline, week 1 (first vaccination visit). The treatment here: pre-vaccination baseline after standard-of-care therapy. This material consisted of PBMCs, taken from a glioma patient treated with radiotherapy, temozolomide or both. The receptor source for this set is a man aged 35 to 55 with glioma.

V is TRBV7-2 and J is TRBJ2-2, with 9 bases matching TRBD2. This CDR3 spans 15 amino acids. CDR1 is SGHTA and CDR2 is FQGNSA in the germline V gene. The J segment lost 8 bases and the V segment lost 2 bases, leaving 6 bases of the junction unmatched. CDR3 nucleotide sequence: TGTGCCAGCAGCTTATCCGCGGGAGGGCCTGGGGAGCTGTTTTTT. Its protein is CASSLSAGGPGELFF.

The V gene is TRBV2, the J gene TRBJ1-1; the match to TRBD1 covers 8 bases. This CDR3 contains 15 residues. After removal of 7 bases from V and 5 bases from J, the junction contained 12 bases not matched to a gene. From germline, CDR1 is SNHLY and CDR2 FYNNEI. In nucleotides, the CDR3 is TGTGCCAGCAAGGTCAGACAGGGGATATCTACTGAAGCTTTCTTT. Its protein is CASKVRQGISTEAFF. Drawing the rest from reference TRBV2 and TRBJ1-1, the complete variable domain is EPEVTQTPSHQVTQMGQEVILRCVPISNHLYFYWYRQILGQKVEFLVSFYNNEISEKSEIFDDQFSVERPDGSNFTLKIRSTKLEDSAMYFCASKVRQGISTEAFFGQGTRLTVV.

For the CDR3, the DNA is TGTGCCAGCAGCGTAGATGCTAGCGGTACCACAGATACGCAGTATTTT. Translation: CASSVDASGTTDTQYF. The chain combines TRBV9 with TRBJ2-3; 7 nucleotides line up with TRBD2. The germline V gene has CDR1 SGDLS and CDR2 YYNGEE. V was pared by 0 bases and J by 2 bases, with 6 bases of the junction left unmatched. CDR3 length: 16 amino acids.

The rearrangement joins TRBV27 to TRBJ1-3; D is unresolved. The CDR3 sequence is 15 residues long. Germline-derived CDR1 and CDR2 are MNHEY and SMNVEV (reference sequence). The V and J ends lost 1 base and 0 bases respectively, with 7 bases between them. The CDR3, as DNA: TGTGCCAGCAGTTTATTTAGCCCCTCTGGAAACACCATATATTTT. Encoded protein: CASSLFSPSGNTIYF.

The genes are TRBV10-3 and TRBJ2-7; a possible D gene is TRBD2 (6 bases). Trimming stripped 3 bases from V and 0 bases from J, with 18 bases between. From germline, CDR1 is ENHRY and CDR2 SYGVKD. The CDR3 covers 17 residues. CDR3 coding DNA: TGTGCCATCAGTGACCCAGACAGCCCCGGGAGCTCCTACGAGCAGTACTTC. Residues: CAISDPDSPGSSYEQYF.

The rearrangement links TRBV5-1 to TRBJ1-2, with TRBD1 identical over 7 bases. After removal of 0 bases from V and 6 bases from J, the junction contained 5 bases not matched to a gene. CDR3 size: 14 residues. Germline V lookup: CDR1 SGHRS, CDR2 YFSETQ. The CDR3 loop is CASSLDRGWNGYTF. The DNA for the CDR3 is TGCGCCAGCAGCTTGGACAGGGGTTGGAATGGCTACACCTTC.

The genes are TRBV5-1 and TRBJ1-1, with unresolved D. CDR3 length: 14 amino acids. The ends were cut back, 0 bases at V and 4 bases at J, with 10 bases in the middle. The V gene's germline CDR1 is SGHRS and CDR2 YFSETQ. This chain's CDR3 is CASSLGTSFTEAFF. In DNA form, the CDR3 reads TGCGCCAGCAGCTTGGGTACAAGCTTCACTGAAGCTTTCTTT.

The CDR3 sequence is CASSPLGGVMNTEAFF. The DNA for the CDR3 is TGTGCCAGCAGCCCTCTCGGGGGAGTAATGAACACTGAAGCTTTCTTT. V is TRBV14 and J is TRBJ1-1; a possible D gene is TRBD1 (5 bases). Between the trimmed V and J ends, which lost 4 bases and 0 bases, there was a span of 15 bases. The CDR3 is 16 amino acids. Germline V gene sequence: CDR1 SGHDN, CDR2 FVKESK.

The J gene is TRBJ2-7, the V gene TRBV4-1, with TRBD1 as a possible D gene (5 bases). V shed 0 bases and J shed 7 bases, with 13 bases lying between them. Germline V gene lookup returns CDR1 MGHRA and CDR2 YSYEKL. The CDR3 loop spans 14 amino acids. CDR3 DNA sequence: TGCGCCAGCAGCCAAGAGTCAGGGCGTATGGAGCAGTACTTC. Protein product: CASSQESGRMEQYF.

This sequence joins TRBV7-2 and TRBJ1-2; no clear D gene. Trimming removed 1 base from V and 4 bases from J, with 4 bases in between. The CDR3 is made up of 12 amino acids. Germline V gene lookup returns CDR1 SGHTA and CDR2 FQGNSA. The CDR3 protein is CASSLGSYGYTF. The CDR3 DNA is TGTGCCAGCAGCTTAGGTAGCTATGGCTACACCTTC.